Following are 25 T cell receptor beta chains from one sample sequenced in a study of blood T cell repertoires in COVID-19. Libraries were prepared by immunoSEQ multiplex PCR; TCRdb keeps only in-frame clonotypes and omits some of them. In the table there are tens of thousands of clones, around 80% of which are singletons. The sequenced sample was peripheral blood. Source of these receptors: a man aged 45 to 65 with active COVID-19.

The chain combines TRBV5-1 with TRBJ2-1; 8 bases match TRBD2. This CDR3 region has 14 residues. The junction had 7 bases not matched to a gene; V was cut back by 5 bases and J by 6 bases. Looked up from germline, CDR1 is SGHRS and CDR2 is YFSETQ. The CDR3 is CASRAGAESNEQFF. The CDR3, as DNA: TGCGCCAGCAGAGCGGGAGCCGAGAGCAATGAGCAGTTCTTC.

This rearrangement joins TRBV21-1 to TRBJ1-6; the table's TRBD1 call for D was not verified on the DNA. TRBV21-1 is termed a pseudogene. There are 16 residues in the CDR3. The CDR3 sequence is CASSSRQGPWNSPLHF. The DNA of the CDR3 is TGTGCCAGCAGCTCCCGACAGGGGCCCTGGAATTCACCCCTCCACTTT.

The CDR3 here is CASASSGHSQPQHF. CDR3 sequence (DNA): TGTGCCAGCGCCTCGTCGGGACATTCTCAGCCCCAGCATTTT. The chain couples TRBV6-5 to TRBJ1-5, with TRBD1 as a possible D gene (6 bases). Germline CDR1 reads MNHEY; CDR2 reads SVGAGI. The V gene lost 8 bases and the J gene lost 6 bases, with 17 bases spanning the gap. The CDR3 has 14 amino acids.

The chain is built from TRBV19 and TRBJ1-5; weak D call: TRBD1 (5 bases). The CDR3 extends over 14 amino acids. Germline assignment: CDR1 LNHDA and CDR2 SQIVND (reference sequence). V was pared by 4 bases and J by 0 bases, with 7 bases between. The chain's CDR3 is CASSNRISNQPQHF. In nucleotides, the CDR3 is TGTGCCAGTAGTAACAGGATTAGCAATCAGCCCCAGCATTTT.

J is TRBJ2-3 and V is TRBV5-4, with TRBD2 identical over 11 bases. Looked up from germline, CDR1 is SGHNT and CDR2 is YYREEE (reference sequence). Trimming took 5 bases from V and 2 from J; bases not matched to a gene: 4. The CDR3 extends over 15 amino acids. The CDR3 here is CASRPGLAVTDTQYF. CDR3 in DNA: TGTGCCAGCAGGCCGGGACTAGCGGTCACAGATACGCAGTATTTT.

V and J are TRBV9 and TRBJ2-7, with 8 bases matching TRBD2. The CDR3 covers 16 residues. The trim removed 3 bases at V and 4 bases at J, leaving 12 bases unmatched. In germline, CDR1 is SGDLS, CDR2 YYNGEE. CDR3 bases: TGTGCCAGCAGCGCCCGCCTTGCGGGGGGTGTGTACGAGCAGTACTTC. It is translated as CASSARLAGGVYEQYF.

V and J are TRBV19 and TRBJ2-7, with D tentatively TRBD1 (5 bases). V lost 4 bases to trimming and J lost 5 bases, with 18 bases between them. This CDR3 contains 15 residues. Germline V gene data show CDR1 as LNHDA and CDR2 as SQIVND (reference sequence). CDR3 sequence reads: CASSTRKGERHEQYF. CDR3 DNA sequence: TGTGCCAGTAGTACCCGTAAAGGGGAAAGACACGAGCAGTACTTC.

The chain combines TRBV4-2 with TRBJ2-5, with TRBD2 identical over 7 bases. The germline CDR1 and CDR2 sequences are LGHNA and YNFKEQ. This CDR3 is built from 15 residues. V was clipped by 4 bases and J by 4 bases; unmatched bases: 9. The CDR3 nucleotides read TGTGCCAGCAGCCCCGGCGGGAGAGGGGCAGAGACCCAGTACTTC. Translating gives CASSPGGRGAETQYF.

The CDR3 is CASSVEVSGSREKLFF. The CDR3 bases are TGTGCCAGCAGCGTAGAAGTGTCCGGGAGTAGGGAAAAACTGTTTTTT. The chain is built from TRBV9 and TRBJ1-4; D is undetermined. The V gene's germline CDR1 is SGDLS and CDR2 YYNGEE. V lost 0 bases, J lost 8 bases, and 17 bases lay in between. CDR3 length: 16 residues.

The chain links TRBV5-1 to TRBJ2-3, with TRBD2 matching 7 bases. CDR3 length: 17 residues. Germline V gene lookup returns CDR1 SGHRS and CDR2 YFSETQ. Trimming at V came to 5 bases and at J to 4 bases, leaving 16 bases not matched to a gene. The CDR3 bases are TGCGCCAGCAGACACCAAACCGGGGCAAGCGGGGCAGATACGCAGTATTTT. Translation gives CASRHQTGASGADTQYF.

CDR3 nucleotide sequence: TGTGCCAGCAGTCGGACTAGCGTCGACGAGCAGTACTTC. Translating gives CASSRTSVDEQYF. This chain connects TRBV12-3 or TRBV12-4 to TRBJ2-7; 9 positions agree with TRBD2. This CDR3 comprises 13 residues. V shed 5 bases and J 5 bases; nucleotides not matched to a gene: 4.

The rearrangement uses TRBV7-9 and TRBJ2-4; TRBD2 matches 11 bases. The junction had 2 bases not matched to a gene; V was cut back by 6 bases and J by 1 base. Germline V gene data show CDR1 as SEHNR and CDR2 as FQNEAQ (reference sequence). The CDR3 has 15 residues. The CDR3 DNA reads TGTGCCAGCAGTCGACTAGCGGGGGCCAAAAACATTCAGTACTTC. It is translated as CASSRLAGAKNIQYF. The whole variable domain, filled in from reference TRBV7-9 and TRBJ2-4, reads DTGVSQNPRHKITKRGQNVTFRCDPISEHNRLYWYRQTLGQGPEFLTYFQNEAQLEKSRLLSDRFSAERPKGSFSTLEIQRTEQGDSAMYLCASSRLAGAKNIQYFGAGTRLSVL.

This clone was picked up one time. The V and J genes are TRBV6-1 and TRBJ1-4, with TRBD1 matching 7 bases. V was pared by 3 bases and J by 6 bases, with 10 bases of the junction left unmatched. This CDR3 region has 16 residues. Germline V gene sequence: CDR1 MNHNS, CDR2 SASEGT. CDR3 bases: TGTGCCAGCAGTGATTGGCCAGGGGGTTCGGATGAAAAACTGTTTTTT. Translation gives CASSDWPGGSDEKLFF.

A few counts support this clone. The identical CDR3 is also encoded by other nucleotide sequences in the sample. The chain uses TRBV5-4 and TRBJ2-5, with 8 bases identical to TRBD2. Germline lookup yields CDR1 SGHNT and CDR2 YYREEE (reference sequence). V lost 0 bases, J lost 3 bases, and 4 bases stayed unmatched. CDR3 length: 15 amino acids. The CDR3 region is CASSLGGAGEETQYF. CDR3 bases: TGTGCCAGCAGCTTGGGAGGAGCGGGAGAAGAGACCCAGTACTTC.

The J gene is TRBJ1-6, the V gene TRBV9; D is ambiguous. Germline V gene sequence: CDR1 SGDLS, CDR2 YYNGEE. This CDR3 contains 17 residues. The V end lost 0 bases, the J end lost 6 bases, and 16 bases lay between the germline ends. Written as DNA, the CDR3 is TGTGCCAGCAGCGTAGGGAGTGGTCAGAGGCGTAATTCACCCCTCCACTTT. Amino acid sequence: CASSVGSGQRRNSPLHF.

This chain connects TRBV11-2 to TRBJ1-4; the D is unclear. CDR3 length: 15 residues. The V and J ends lost 6 bases and 4 bases respectively, with 15 bases between them. The germline gives CDR1 SGHAT, CDR2 FQNNGV. CDR3 in DNA: TGTGCCAGCAGAATTTCGGGTCTATTTAATGAAAAACTGTTTTTT. It specifies CASRISGLFNEKLFF.

The genes are TRBV7-9 and TRBJ2-7; 7 nucleotides align to TRBD2. Germline-derived CDR1 and CDR2 are SEHNR and FQNEAQ (reference sequence). The V gene end was trimmed by 5 bases and the J gene end by 2 bases; junction bases not matched to a gene: 6. The length of the CDR3 is 14 residues. The CDR3 DNA is TGTGCCAGCAGCCCCGGCGGGGGAGCCTACGAGCAGTACTTC. Its protein product is CASSPGGGAYEQYF.

The chain recombines TRBV11-1 with TRBJ1-5, with D possibly being TRBD1 (6 bases). Between the trimmed V and J ends, which lost 5 bases and 3 bases, there was a span of 11 bases. Germline V gene sequence: CDR1 SGHAT, CDR2 FQDESV (reference sequence). This CDR3 spans 14 amino acids. CDR3 amino acids: CASSPGQNNQPQHF. DNA of the CDR3: TGTGCCAGCAGCCCAGGACAGAACAATCAGCCCCAGCATTTT.

The V gene is TRBV12-3 or TRBV12-4, the J gene TRBJ1-2; maybe TRBD1 (5 bases). V was clipped by 7 bases and J by 10 bases, with 13 bases between them. This CDR3 spans 11 amino acids. CDR3 sequence: CASTGGAFYTF. CDR3 DNA: TGTGCCAGCACCGGAGGGGCCTTCTACACCTTC.

This clone showed up just a few times. The CDR3, as DNA: TGTGCCACCCAGGGGCTGAACACCGGGGAGCTGTTTTTT. It specifies CATQGLNTGELFF. The gene calls are TRBV7-3 and TRBJ2-2; maybe TRBD1 (6 bases). Germline V gives CDR1 SGHTA, CDR2 FQGTGA. The CDR3 runs 13 residues. The V end lost 10 bases, the J end lost 1 base, and 10 bases lay between the germline ends.

The V gene is TRBV4-1, the J gene TRBJ1-2; maybe TRBD1 (6 bases). Trimming took off 1 base at V and 8 bases at J, with 17 bases between the two ends. CDR1 and CDR2 (germline): MGHRA, YSYEKL. CDR3 length equals 15 residues. CDR3 in amino acids: CASSQGPRATGGYTF. CDR3 nucleotide sequence: TGCGCCAGCAGCCAAGGCCCCCGGGCCACAGGGGGCTACACCTTC.

The rearrangement uses TRBV19 and TRBJ2-5; TRBD1 is a possible D gene (6 bases). Germline V gene lookup returns CDR1 LNHDA and CDR2 SQIVND (reference sequence). Trimming cost V 9 bases and J 2 bases, with 10 bases left between them. The CDR3 is 12 residues long. In nucleotides, the CDR3 is TGTGCCAGCCAGGGGATTCAAGAGACCCAGTACTTC. Its translation is CASQGIQETQYF.

Here the CDR3 DNA reads TGTGCCAGCAGCCCTAGACAGTCTGGGGCCAACGTCCTGACTTTC. This encodes CASSPRQSGANVLTF. The J gene is TRBJ2-6, the V gene TRBV7-9, with D maybe TRBD1 (5 bases). Trimming removed 5 bases from V and 1 base from J, with 9 bases in between. This CDR3 is 15 amino acids long. The germline CDR1 and CDR2 sequences are SEHNR and FQNEAQ (reference sequence).

V usage is TRBV5-1 and J usage is TRBJ2-2, with 13 nucleotides matching TRBD2. The CDR3 consists of 19 residues. V lost 4 bases to trimming and J lost 0 bases; unmatched junction nucleotides: 9. Germline V CDR1 and CDR2: SGHRS, YFSETQ. The CDR3 nucleotides are TGCGCCAGCAGCGGATTGCCGGGACTAGCGGGATCGAACACCGGGGAGCTGTTTTTT. As protein: CASSGLPGLAGSNTGELFF.

The chain is built from TRBV7-3 and TRBJ2-1, with 8 bases matching TRBD2. The V and J ends lost 0 bases and 7 bases, in that order; junction bases with no gene match: 5. CDR3 length equals 15 residues. Germline V CDR1 and CDR2: SGHTA, FQGTGA. CDR3 sequence reads: CASSLTAGLGNEQFF. Written as DNA, the CDR3 is TGTGCCAGCAGCTTAACGGCGGGACTAGGGAATGAGCAGTTCTTC.